The sequence of this T cell receptor beta chain was determined in a study of T cells in Graves' hyperthyroidism and ophthalmopathy. Amplified TCR beta CDR3 regions came from RNA transcripts. The HTBI primer set was used in a first-round RT-PCR of the TCR CDR3. Each CDR3 protein is one row after TCRdb ran MiXCR on the multiplex PCR reads. The profile shows around 290,000 distinct CDR3 sequences, roughly 13% of them singletons. This clonotype was observed a few times. Germline V gives CDR1 MDHEN, CDR2 SYDVKM. The CDR3 spans 12 residues. V dropped 8 bases and J dropped 3 bases, with 8 bases sitting between them.

V usage is TRBV28 and J usage is TRBJ1-5, with D hard to call. The sequence derives from a woman between 40 and 55 years old with Graves' hyperthyroidism. The material sequenced was blood. The CDR3: CASGQPNQPQHF. The CDR3 bases are TGTGCCAGCGGGCAGCCCAATCAGCCCCAGCATTTT.